These 25 T cell receptor beta chains came from one sample sequenced in a study of T cells in Graves' hyperthyroidism and ophthalmopathy. The investigators amplified TCR beta CDR3 regions from RNA transcripts. First-round RT-PCR with HTBI primers amplified the TCR CDR3 region. TCRdb re-called the multiplex PCR reads through MiXCR, storing one row per CDR3 protein. This table holds approximately 300,000 distinct CDR3 sequences, about 17% found once. Sequencing was done on a sample of blood. These receptors were obtained from a woman aged 55-69 years with Graves' ophthalmopathy.

The chain combines TRBV5-1 with TRBJ2-7; TRBD1 matches at 8 bases. Germline V gene data show CDR1 as SGHRS and CDR2 as YFSETQ. The CDR3 consists of 14 residues. V dropped 4 bases and J dropped 4; count of bases not matched to a gene: 7. The CDR3 reads CASSPQDRVYEQYF. The DNA for the CDR3 is TGCGCCAGCAGCCCCCAGGACAGGGTTTACGAGCAGTACTTC.

This clonotype was counted at least ten times. V and J are TRBV28 and TRBJ2-2; D uncertain. V was pared by 5 bases and J by 6 bases, with 7 bases between. The CDR3 has 12 residues. The germline CDR1 and CDR2 sequences are MDHEN and SYDVKM. The CDR3 DNA follows: TGTGCCAGCAGTCCTTGGTCCGGGGAGCTGTTTTTT. Residues: CASSPWSGELFF.

This clonotype was seen ten or more times. The chain carries TRBV28 and TRBJ2-7, with TRBD2 as a possible D gene (6 bases). The V and J ends lost 6 bases and 0 bases respectively, with 18 bases between them. From germline, CDR1 is MDHEN and CDR2 SYDVKM. The CDR3 sequence is 16 residues long. The chain's CDR3 is CASSPLLAVSSYEQYF. In DNA, the CDR3 is TGTGCCAGCAGCCCCCTTTTAGCGGTTAGCTCCTACGAGCAGTACTTC.

The chain recombines TRBV7-2 with TRBJ2-6; perhaps TRBD2 as D (6 bases). The germline V gene encodes CDR1 SGHTA and CDR2 FQGNSA. This CDR3 contains 17 residues. The V and J ends lost 2 bases and 0 bases respectively, with 11 bases between them. The CDR3 DNA follows: TGTGCCAGCAGCTTAATTGGAGGGAGCTCTGGGGCCAACGTCCTGACTTTC. This encodes CASSLIGGSSGANVLTF.

This clonotype was observed at least ten times. The J gene is TRBJ2-2, the V gene TRBV2; TRBD1 might be the D (5 bases). The CDR3 is 15 residues long. Germline V gene lookup returns CDR1 SNHLY and CDR2 FYNNEI. V lost 7 bases and J lost 0, with 12 bases in between. The CDR3 loop reads CASKGQPTNTGELFF. The DNA for the CDR3 is TGTGCCAGCAAGGGGCAGCCTACGAACACCGGGGAGCTGTTTTTT. The full variable domain, in which reference TRBV2 and TRBJ2-2 provide the parts outside the CDR3, is EPEVTQTPSHQVTQMGQEVILRCVPISNHLYFYWYRQILGQKVEFLVSFYNNEISEKSEIFDDQFSVERPDGSNFTLKIRSTKLEDSAMYFCASKGQPTNTGELFFGEGSRLTVL.

Of note for this clonotype: Just one base apart from a much larger clone, this may be a read error. The V gene is TRBV28, the J gene TRBJ2-3, with TRBD2 as a possible D gene (6 bases). Germline CDR1 and CDR2: MDHEN and SYDVKM. Trimming pared 7 bases from V and 8 bases from J, leaving 19 bases between. This CDR3 comprises 14 residues. As DNA, the CDR3 is TGTGCCAGCAACAGAAGAGTTAGCGGAGGTACGCAGTATTTT. This encodes CASNRRVSGGTQYF.

This clonotype came up many times. The chain has TRBV7-9 and TRBJ2-3, with 9 bases matching TRBD1. In germline, CDR1 is SEHNR, CDR2 FQNEAQ (reference sequence). The V gene end was trimmed by 3 bases and the J gene end by 2 bases; junction bases not matched to a gene: 3. This CDR3 has 15 residues. Written as DNA, the CDR3 is TGTGCCAGCAGCTTCCGGACAGGGGACACAGATACGCAGTATTTT. Its translation is CASSFRTGDTDTQYF.

This clonotype was recorded a few times. The rearrangement joins TRBV6-9 to TRBJ2-5; D may match TRBD1 or TRBD2 (5 bases each). The CDR3 is made up of 15 amino acids. V lost 3 bases to trimming and J lost 5 bases, with 16 bases between them. Germline V gives CDR1 MNHGY, CDR2 SVAAGI. CDR3 residues: CASSYTRDARETQYF. In DNA, the CDR3 is TGTGCCAGCAGTTACACCCGGGACGCCCGGGAGACCCAGTACTTC.

This clonotype was counted ten times or more. This chain joins TRBV20-1 and TRBJ2-7, with D hard to call. The ends were cut back, 7 bases at V and 3 bases at J, with 10 bases in the middle. The CDR3 consists of 11 residues. The V gene's germline CDR1 is DFQATT and CDR2 SNEGSKA (reference sequence). CDR3 sequence reads: CSVAWGYEQYF. The CDR3, as DNA: TGCAGTGTTGCCTGGGGCTACGAGCAGTACTTC.

The sample holds many counts of this clonotype. The gene calls are TRBV2 and TRBJ1-6; D is perhaps TRBD1 (5 bases). Germline V lookup: CDR1 SNHLY, CDR2 FYNNEI. Trimming took off 6 bases at V and 9 bases at J, with 18 bases between the two ends. CDR3 length: 15 amino acids. This CDR3 is CASSLGGGSSSPLHF. In nucleotides, the CDR3 is TGTGCCAGCAGCCTCGGGGGGGGTAGTAGTTCACCCCTCCACTTT.

This clonotype was detected ten times or more. J is TRBJ2-7 and V is TRBV6-1; maybe TRBD1 (6 bases). V was pared by 5 bases and J by 0 bases, with 14 bases between. In germline, CDR1 is MNHNS, CDR2 SASEGT. This CDR3 is built from 15 residues. CDR3 sequence reads: CASSSRTDSSYEQYF. The CDR3 coding sequence is TGTGCCAGCAGTAGTCGGACAGATAGCTCCTACGAGCAGTACTTC.

This clonotype was recorded at least ten times. The chain carries TRBV7-2 and TRBJ2-7; either TRBD1 or TRBD2 may supply D (5 bases each). V was shortened by 3 bases and J by 3 bases, with 9 bases between the two germline ends. The CDR3 contains 13 residues. CDR1 and CDR2 (germline): SGHTA, FQGNSA. The CDR3 DNA follows: TGTGCCAGCAGCTTGGGACCGAACTACGAGCAGTACTTC. This gives the protein CASSLGPNYEQYF.

This clonotype showed up many times. The chain recombines TRBV6-5 with TRBJ2-2, with D possibly TRBD1 on 6 matching bases. The CDR3 is 17 residues long. Germline V gives CDR1 MNHEY, CDR2 SVGAGI. Trimming removed 0 bases from V and 0 bases from J, with 11 bases in between. The CDR3 bases are TGTGCCAGCAGTTACTCCGGATGGACAGCGAACACCGGGGAGCTGTTTTTT. It codes for CASSYSGWTANTGELFF.

The table lists this clonotype with a few counts. V usage is TRBV5-1 and J usage is TRBJ1-4; D may be TRBD1 (5 bases). CDR1 is SGHRS and CDR2 is YFSETQ in the germline V gene. The CDR3 consists of 14 residues. Trimming removed 4 bases from V and 3 bases from J, with 10 bases in between. CDR3 sequence: CASSRGASNEKLFF. CDR3 DNA sequence: TGCGCCAGCAGCCGAGGGGCCTCTAATGAAAAACTGTTTTTT.

This rearrangement joins TRBV5-4 to TRBJ1-4; possible D gene TRBD1, 6 bases. V lost 4 bases and J lost 3, with 13 bases in between. From germline, CDR1 is SGHNT and CDR2 YYREEE (reference sequence). This CDR3 has 15 residues. The CDR3 DNA reads TGTGCCAGCAGCCGGGTAGGGGGTTCTAATGAAAAACTGTTTTTT. This encodes CASSRVGGSNEKLFF.

The chain recombines TRBV6-1 with TRBJ1-2, with D possibly being TRBD1 (5 bases). Germline V gives CDR1 MNHNS, CDR2 SASEGT. The CDR3 loop spans 11 amino acids. V lost 8 bases, J lost 4 bases, and 8 bases lay in between. The CDR3 DNA reads as TGTGCCAGCGGGGCCGGCTATGGCTACACCTTC. Its translation: CASGAGYGYTF.

For this clonotype: With a much larger clone just one base away, this may be a read error. The chain carries TRBV27 and TRBJ2-5; 7 nucleotides agree with TRBD2. Per the germline V gene, CDR1 is MNHEY and CDR2 is SMNVEV (reference sequence). The CDR3 spans 14 residues. The trim removed 0 bases at V and 7 bases at J, leaving 5 bases unmatched. The CDR3 reads CASSLSGPGGTQYF. CDR3 coding DNA: TGTGCCAGCAGTTTATCGGGGCCGGGGGGGACCCAGTACTTC.

Worth noting for this clonotype: This may come from a read error, since a much larger clone is one base off. The DNA of the CDR3 is TGCGCCAGCAGACCCGGGACAGGGGGTAGCTCGGATAATACACCCCTCCACTTT. This translates into CASRPGTGGSSDNTPLHF. The chain couples TRBV5-1 to TRBJ1-6; the match to TRBD1 covers 11 bases. The CDR3 totals 18 residues. In germline, CDR1 is SGHRS, CDR2 YFSETQ.

This clonotype appeared many times. This chain connects TRBV27 to TRBJ1-2; D remains ambiguous. Germline V gene data show CDR1 as MNHEY and CDR2 as SMNVEV (reference sequence). Deletions cut 1 base from V and 6 bases from J, with 18 bases between. The CDR3 length is 16 residues. This CDR3 is CASSLYNPPGSNGYTF. The CDR3 coding sequence is TGTGCCAGCAGTTTATATAATCCTCCAGGCTCAAATGGCTACACCTTC.

This clonotype was found a few times. The chain combines TRBV2 with TRBJ1-6; 9 nucleotides align to TRBD1. V lost 6 bases, J lost 1 base, and 4 bases stayed unmatched. CDR3 size: 16 residues. Germline-derived CDR1 and CDR2 are SNHLY and FYNNEI. This CDR3 is CASSEQGASYNSPLHF. CDR3 nucleotide sequence: TGTGCCAGCAGCGAACAGGGGGCGTCCTATAATTCACCCCTCCACTTT.

On this clonotype itself: Since no conserved phenylalanine or tryptophan closes the CDR3, a read error is the likely cause. The genes are TRBV3-1 and TRBJ2-5; D is ambiguous. Trimming removed 6 bases from V and 0 bases from J, with 5 bases in between. The length of the CDR3 is 12 residues. CDR1 is LGHDT and CDR2 is YNNKEL in the germline V gene (reference sequence). CDR3 loop: CASRGNQETQYL. The CDR3 coding sequence is TGTGCCAGCAGAGGCAACCAAGAGACCCAGTACCTC.

This clonotype was seen at least ten times. The gene calls are TRBV11-3 and TRBJ2-1, with D perhaps TRBD1 or TRBD2 (5 bases each). V was trimmed by 3 bases and J by 7 bases, leaving 19 bases between them. The germline gives CDR1 SGHNT, CDR2 YENEEA. The CDR3 spans 16 residues. CDR3 residues: CASSFLGPAGLNEQFF. The DNA for the CDR3 is TGTGCCAGCAGCTTCTTGGGACCTGCGGGCCTAAATGAGCAGTTCTTC.

This chain uses TRBV2 with TRBJ2-1; no reliable D call. This CDR3 is 13 amino acids long. CDR1 and CDR2 (germline): SNHLY, FYNNEI. Trimming left V 3 bases short and J 9 bases short, with 12 bases between. CDR3 loop: CASSEADGFEQFF. The CDR3 DNA is TGTGCCAGCAGTGAGGCCGACGGGTTTGAGCAGTTCTTC. Full variable domain (rest looked up from reference TRBV2 and TRBJ2-1): EPEVTQTPSHQVTQMGQEVILRCVPISNHLYFYWYRQILGQKVEFLVSFYNNEISEKSEIFDDQFSVERPDGSNFTLKIRSTKLEDSAMYFCASSEADGFEQFFGPGTRLTVL.

The DNA of the CDR3 is TGTGCCAGCAGCCAAGATCTTTTCAGCTCTGGAAACACCATATATTTT. Translation gives CASSQDLFSSGNTIYF. The chain is built from TRBV4-2 and TRBJ1-3; no firm D call. Germline V lookup: CDR1 LGHNA, CDR2 YNFKEQ. The CDR3 is made up of 16 amino acids. Trimming removed 0 bases from V and 0 bases from J, with 9 bases in between.

The chain recombines TRBV6-1 with TRBJ2-3, with 7 nucleotides matching TRBD2. The CDR3 consists of 14 residues. The ends lost 6 bases at V and 0 bases at J; junction bases unmatched: 3. Germline V gives CDR1 MNHNS, CDR2 SASEGT. This CDR3 reads CASRGLVSTDTQYF. In DNA form, the CDR3 reads TGTGCCAGCAGAGGACTAGTCAGCACAGATACGCAGTATTTT.